This is a list of T cell receptor beta chains from one sample in a study of blood T cell repertoires in COVID-19. Produced via immunoSEQ multiplex PCR; TCRdb's table is partial and in-frame only. The sample has some 200,000 clones, approximately 90% seen once. The sample consisted of PBMCs or T cells enriched from blood (not recorded which). These receptors came from a woman in her twenties or thirties who had recovered from COVID-19. CDR3s include the opening cysteine and the closing phenylalanine or tryptophan. A D gene is named only where the DNA matches it firmly. Part of the rows lack a size; the others show once, few, many or a class for expanded clones.

cdr3_length: 16; d_call: TRBD1; v_call: TRBV5-1; j_call: TRBJ2-1; clone_size: NA; cdr3_nt: TGCGCCAGCAGCTCCGCCGGGACAGGGGGATACAATGAGCAGTTCTTC; cdr3_aa: CASSSAGTGGYNEQFF
cdr3_length: 16; d_call: NA; v_call: TRBV21-1; j_call: TRBJ1-1; clone_size: NA; cdr3_nt: TGTGCCAGCAGCAAAGCGCTCGGGGGTAAGAACACTGAAGCTTTCTTT; cdr3_aa: CASSKALGGKNTEAFF
cdr3_length: 13; d_call: NA; v_call: TRBV7-9; j_call: TRBJ2-7; clone_size: NA; cdr3_nt: TGTGCCAGCAAGGGAGCGAGCACCTACGAGCAGTACTTC; cdr3_aa: CASKGASTYEQYF
cdr3_length: 13; d_call: NA; v_call: TRBV3-1/TRBV3-2; j_call: TRBJ2-1; clone_size: NA; cdr3_nt: TGTGCCAGCAGCCAAGTTTTCAACAATGAGCAGTTCTTC; cdr3_aa: CASSQVFNNEQFF
cdr3_length: 15; d_call: TRBD1; v_call: TRBV6-2/TRBV6-3; j_call: TRBJ2-7; clone_size: NA; cdr3_nt: TGTGCCAGCAGTTATTGGGACAGACCCTCCTACGAGCAGTACTTC; cdr3_aa: CASSYWDRPSYEQYF
cdr3_length: 16; d_call: NA; v_call: TRBV24-1; j_call: TRBJ2-2; clone_size: NA; cdr3_nt: TGTGCCACCAGTACCGCAGCGGCATGGGGCACCGGGGAGCTGTTTTTT; cdr3_aa: CATSTAAAWGTGELFF
cdr3_length: 17; d_call: NA; v_call: TRBV25-1; j_call: TRBJ2-2; clone_size: NA; cdr3_nt: TGTGCCAGCAGTGAATCATCGGGTTTAACCCTCACCGGGGAGCTGTTTTTT; cdr3_aa: CASSESSGLTLTGELFF
cdr3_length: 14; d_call: NA; v_call: TRBV6-5; j_call: TRBJ2-1; clone_size: NA; cdr3_nt: TGTGCCAGCAAGTTTACTCTCTCCTACAATGAGCAGTTCTTC; cdr3_aa: CASKFTLSYNEQFF
cdr3_length: 13; d_call: TRBD1; v_call: TRBV5-6; j_call: TRBJ2-1; clone_size: NA; cdr3_nt: TGTGCCAGCAGCCCAAGACAGGGCTATGAGCAGTTCTTC; cdr3_aa: CASSPRQGYEQFF
cdr3_length: 15; d_call: NA; v_call: TRBV7-9; j_call: TRBJ2-1; clone_size: NA; cdr3_nt: TGTGCCAGCAGCTTTTATGACAACCCCTACAATGAGCAGTTCTTC; cdr3_aa: CASSFYDNPYNEQFF
cdr3_length: 12; d_call: TRBD1; v_call: TRBV12-3/TRBV12-4; j_call: TRBJ2-3; clone_size: NA; cdr3_nt: TGTGCCAGCAGTTTCCCCCAGGGGGTGCAGTATTTT; cdr3_aa: CASSFPQGVQYF
cdr3_length: 15; d_call: NA; v_call: TRBV6-4; j_call: TRBJ1-4; clone_size: NA; cdr3_nt: TGTGCCAGCAGTGACTCGGAGGCAACTAATGAAAAACTGTTTTTT; cdr3_aa: CASSDSEATNEKLFF
cdr3_length: 13; d_call: NA; v_call: TRBV5-1; j_call: TRBJ1-3; clone_size: NA; cdr3_nt: TGCGCCAGCAGCCCACAGGAGCTGGACACCATATATTTT; cdr3_aa: CASSPQELDTIYF
cdr3_length: 14; d_call: TRBD1; v_call: TRBV7-2; j_call: TRBJ1-1; clone_size: once; cdr3_nt: TGTGCCAGCAGCATCCGGGACAGGGACACTGAAGCTTTCTTT; cdr3_aa: CASSIRDRDTEAFF
cdr3_length: 16; d_call: TRBD2; v_call: TRBV3-1/TRBV3-2; j_call: TRBJ2-1; clone_size: NA; cdr3_nt: TGTGCCAGCAGCCAAGACTCCAGCGGGAGTTCTTGGGAGCAGTTCTTC; cdr3_aa: CASSQDSSGSSWEQFF
cdr3_length: 16; d_call: NA; v_call: TRBV7-2; j_call: TRBJ1-2; clone_size: once; cdr3_nt: TGTGCCAGCAGCCCCGTAATGGACAAGCCCGCCTATGGCTACACCTTC; cdr3_aa: CASSPVMDKPAYGYTF
cdr3_length: 17; d_call: NA; v_call: TRBV4-1; j_call: TRBJ2-7; clone_size: NA; cdr3_nt: TGCGCCAGCAGCCAAACACCCGGGGACATTATGACCTTGGGGCAGTACTTC; cdr3_aa: CASSQTPGDIMTLGQYF
cdr3_length: 16; d_call: TRBD1; v_call: TRBV11-3; j_call: TRBJ2-5; clone_size: NA; cdr3_nt: TGTGCCAGCAGCTTAGGGACAGGGGGCGATGGAGAGACCCAGTACTTC; cdr3_aa: CASSLGTGGDGETQYF
cdr3_length: 16; d_call: TRBD2; v_call: TRBV19; j_call: TRBJ2-7; clone_size: NA; cdr3_nt: TGTGCCAGTAGGGGGGGGACTAGCGGCTCCTCCTACGAGCAGTACTTC; cdr3_aa: CASRGGTSGSSYEQYF
cdr3_length: 13; d_call: NA; v_call: TRBV28; j_call: TRBJ1-2; clone_size: NA; cdr3_nt: TGTGCCAGCAGTACAGTTCCGAACTATGGCTACACCTTC; cdr3_aa: CASSTVPNYGYTF
cdr3_length: 15; d_call: TRBD1; v_call: TRBV19; j_call: TRBJ1-1; clone_size: once; cdr3_nt: TGTGCCAGTAGTTACACAGGGGGGTCTAACACTGAAGCTTTCTTT; cdr3_aa: CASSYTGGSNTEAFF
cdr3_length: 15; d_call: TRBD1; v_call: TRBV11-2; j_call: TRBJ1-1; clone_size: NA; cdr3_nt: TGTGCCAGCAGCTCCACCGGACAGGGAGGCACTGAAGCTTTCTTT; cdr3_aa: CASSSTGQGGTEAFF
cdr3_length: 14; d_call: TRBD1; v_call: TRBV6-5; j_call: TRBJ1-2; clone_size: once; cdr3_nt: TGTGCCAGCAGCCGTACGACAGGGGAATATGGCTACACCTTC; cdr3_aa: CASSRTTGEYGYTF
cdr3_length: 15; d_call: NA; v_call: TRBV18; j_call: TRBJ2-5; clone_size: NA; cdr3_nt: TGTGCCAGCTCACCACCGGGCAGGGGTGGTGAGACCCAGTACTTC; cdr3_aa: CASSPPGRGGETQYF
cdr3_length: 17; d_call: TRBD2; v_call: TRBV11-3; j_call: TRBJ2-5; clone_size: NA; cdr3_nt: TGTGCCAGCAGCTCCGGGACTAGCGGGGTGAGGGGAGAGACCCAGTACTTC; cdr3_aa: CASSSGTSGVRGETQYF